This T cell receptor beta chain was observed in a study of blood T cell repertoires in COVID-19. Study as a whole: Italy, Spain and the United States were the sources of the convalescent and acute COVID-19 samples. Sources were T cells, B-cell-depleted T cells, or PBMCs; the material itself was cDNA or gDNA.

Germline-derived CDR1 and CDR2 are SGHDT and YYEEEE. The CDR3 is 14 amino acids. The V end lost 4 bases, the J end lost 7 bases, and 15 bases lay between the germline ends. Profiling relied on immunoSEQ multiplex PCR, and the TCRdb table lists in-frame clones only, not all of them. The table includes 10,000 to 15,000 clones, around 78% detected once. Sequenced input: peripheral blood. This receptor was taken from a human donor in a cohort sampled during active COVID-19. V gene TRBV5-6 combines with J gene TRBJ1-5, with a tentative D call TRBD1 (6 bases). CDR3 loop: CASSRMGAEQPQHF. The CDR3 coding sequence is TGTGCCAGCAGCCGTATGGGGGCGGAACAGCCCCAGCATTTT.